This note documents a single T cell receptor (beta chain) sequence. The antigen is undetermined. As to treatment: roughly 10-day PBMC culture with coronavirus spike peptide pools or control peptides (ViraFEST assay). Scientists separated out CD4+ T cells through negative selection following 10 days in culture. This specimen comes from a study of vaccination and CD4 T cells after COVID-19. About the study: Drawing of post-COVID samples took place a median about 97 days after diagnosis (range 35 to 161). Overall study results and limits: Of the reactive clones in convalescent patients, a median around 83% showed up only post-vaccination.

J gave up 6 bases and V 3 bases, and 7 bases lay outside the gene matches. The CDR3 length is 15 residues. Germline assignment: CDR1 DFQATT and CDR2 SNEGSKA (reference sequence). The Oncomine TCR Beta short-read assay was applied to DNA of cultured CD4+ T cells. Using its own MiXCR run on the PCR reads, TCRdb lists one record per CDR3 protein. The sample lists approximately 9,700 distinct CDR3 sequences, over 30% occurring once. The chain has TRBV20-1 and TRBJ1-6, with 8 bases lining up with TRBD1. Sequences were derived from CD4+ T cells from blood, cultured in vitro, sampled after SARS-CoV-2 vaccination. The clonotype originates from a human donor who had recovered from COVID-19. CDR3 bases: TGCAGTGCTAGGGCTACAGGGGGATTTAATTCACCCCTCCACTTT. The encoded protein is CSARATGGFNSPLHF.